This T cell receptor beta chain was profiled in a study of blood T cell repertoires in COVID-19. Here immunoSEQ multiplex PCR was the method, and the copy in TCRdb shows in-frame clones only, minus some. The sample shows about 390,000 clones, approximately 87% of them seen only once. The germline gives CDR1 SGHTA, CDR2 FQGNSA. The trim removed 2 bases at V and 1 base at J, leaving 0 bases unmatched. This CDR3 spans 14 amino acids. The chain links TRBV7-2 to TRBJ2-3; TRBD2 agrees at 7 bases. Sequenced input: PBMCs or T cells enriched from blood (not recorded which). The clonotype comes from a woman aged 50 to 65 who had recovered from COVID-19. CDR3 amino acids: CASSLTSGTDTQYF. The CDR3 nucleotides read TGTGCCAGCAGCTTAACTAGCGGCACAGATACGCAGTATTTT. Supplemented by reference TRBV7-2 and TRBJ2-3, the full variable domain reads GAGVSQSPSNKVTEKGKDVELRCDPISGHTALYWYRQSLGQGLEFLIYFQGNSAPDKSGLPSDRFSAERTGGSVSTLTIQRTQQEDSAVYLCASSLTSGTDTQYFGPGTRLTVL.